Below, one T cell receptor beta chain is given with its context. Its antigen remains unidentified. The sample originates from a study of blood T cells in healthy people across ages. The V end lost 5 bases, the J end lost 5 bases, and 15 bases lay between the germline ends. This CDR3 region has 13 residues. The germline gives CDR1 DFQATT, CDR2 SNEGSKA (reference sequence). Study findings and constraints: A roughly linear fall in TCR beta diversity per million T cells was seen with increasing age.

The authors ran a second PCR of 7 to 11 cycles using a sample-barcoded 5' primer and a J-beta primer mix. TCRdb passed the 5' RACE reads through MiXCR, listing each CDR3 protein once. The data show around 690,000 distinct CDR3 sequences, with roughly 53% seen just once and over 30% held by the top ten. The origin of this receptor is a man in his sixties in good health. Specimen: blood. The chain has TRBV20-1 and TRBJ1-1, with a possible D match to TRBD1 (5 bases). Here the CDR3 DNA reads TGCAGTGCTCGTTACGGGGGTCGGACTGAAGCTTTCTTT. Translation gives CSARYGGRTEAFF.